The 19 T cell receptor beta chains below all came from one sample that was sequenced in a study of blood T cell repertoires in COVID-19. Sequenced by immunoSEQ multiplex PCR; TCRdb stores in-frame clones only, minus some. The sample consists of about 140,000 clones, around 86% of them appearing once. Sequences were obtained from peripheral blood. The receptors here all came from a man in his forties or fifties with active COVID-19.

The V call is TRBV7-9, the J call TRBJ2-4; 8 nucleotides agree with TRBD1. Germline assignment: CDR1 SEHNR and CDR2 FQNEAQ (reference sequence). The CDR3 length is 17 residues. V was clipped by 2 bases and J by 4 bases; unmatched bases: 10. CDR3 nucleotides: TGTGCCAGCAGCTTATCCGGGACAGGCGGGGTTAAAAACATTCAGTACTTC. It is translated as CASSLSGTGGVKNIQYF.

The chain is built from TRBV6-2 or TRBV6-3 and TRBJ1-6; possible D gene TRBD1, 5 bases. V was cut by 0 bases and J by 9 bases, with 18 bases left in between. Germline V CDR1 and CDR2: MNHEY, SVGEGT. The CDR3 extends over 17 amino acids. CDR3 region: CASSYSISGERGSPLHF. CDR3 DNA: TGTGCCAGCAGTTACTCGATATCGGGGGAAAGAGGTTCACCCCTCCACTTT.

Note on this clone: Germline and junction disagree at one end, which may indicate a read error. V usage is TRBV12-3 or TRBV12-4 and J usage is TRBJ2-7, with D possibly matching TRBD1 (6 bases). CDR3 length equals 13 residues. The CDR3 DNA reads as TGTGTCAGCAGCCGAGCTGACAGGAGGGAGCAGTACTTC. Translated, it gives CVSSRADRREQYF.

The chain links TRBV19 to TRBJ2-7; 7 nucleotides align to TRBD2. Germline lookup yields CDR1 LNHDA and CDR2 SQIVND (reference sequence). The CDR3 has 15 residues. With V trimmed by 3 bases and J by 0 bases, 5 bases remained unmatched. CDR3 nucleotides: TGTGCCAGTAGTATTTTGGGGAGGGACTCCTACGAGCAGTACTTC. Amino acid sequence: CASSILGRDSYEQYF.

In this sample, this clone turned up once. The junction departs from the called germline gene at one end, perhaps through a read error. The V gene is TRBV7-7, the J gene TRBJ2-5; perhaps D is TRBD1 or TRBD2 (5 bases each). Germline CDR1 is SSHAT and CDR2 is FNYEAQ (reference sequence). The CDR3 sequence is 15 residues long. CDR3 loop: CASSLATADGETQYF. In DNA, the CDR3 is TGTGCTAGCAGCTTAGCGACAGCCGACGGGGAGACCCAGTACTTC.

This clone is a singleton in its sample. Because it lacks the conserved phenylalanine or tryptophan at the end, this CDR3 is likely a read error. Because the CDR3's place on the DNA is in doubt, the DNA is left out and the CDR3 is given as listed by TCRdb. The rearrangement uses TRBV20-1 and TRBJ2-7; the table names TRBD2, a call not compared with the DNA. The CDR3 spans 11 residues, counting both ends. The germline V gene encodes CDR1 DFQATT and CDR2 SNEGSKA (reference sequence). This CDR3 reads CSARDPGTGRG.

This chain links TRBV7-2 with TRBJ1-3; D is possibly TRBD1 (6 bases). CDR1 and CDR2 from the germline V gene are SGHTA and FQGNSA. This CDR3 spans 17 amino acids. V lost 5 bases and J lost 0, with 17 bases in between. The CDR3 DNA reads TGTGCCAGCAGCACGAGGGGGATGGGGTCCTCTGGAAACACCATATATTTT. Encoded protein: CASSTRGMGSSGNTIYF. The whole variable domain, remainder taken from reference TRBV7-2 and TRBJ1-3, is GAGVSQSPSNKVTEKGKDVELRCDPISGHTALYWYRQSLGQGLEFLIYFQGNSAPDKSGLPSDRFSAERTGGSVSTLTIQRTQQEDSAVYLCASSTRGMGSSGNTIYFGEGSWLTVV.

This chain joins TRBV24-1 and TRBJ1-5; tentative D call: TRBD1 (6 bases). The CDR3 runs 15 residues. The germline gives CDR1 KGHDR, CDR2 SFDVKD. The V and J ends lost 0 bases and 7 bases respectively, with 12 bases between them. The CDR3, as DNA: TGTGCCACCAGTGATTTGCGGCAGGGGCGGCAGCCCCAGCATTTT. It codes for CATSDLRQGRQPQHF.

The rearrangement joins TRBV5-1 to TRBJ1-6; a weak D match, TRBD1 (5 bases). The CDR3 runs 16 residues. Germline loops: CDR1 SGHRS, CDR2 YFSETQ. The V end was cut by 4 bases, the J end by 7 bases, with 18 bases between. This CDR3 is CASSLLGRAENSPLHF. The CDR3 DNA reads TGCGCCAGCAGCCTCCTAGGCAGGGCGGAGAATTCACCCCTCCACTTT.

This chain links TRBV25-1 with TRBJ2-2; 11 bases are shared with TRBD2. Germline loops: CDR1 MGHDK, CDR2 SYGVNS. V shed 6 bases and J 2 bases; nucleotides not matched to a gene: 2. The CDR3 is 15 amino acids. Here the CDR3 reads CASRGLAGNTGELFF. The CDR3, as DNA: TGTGCCAGCAGAGGACTAGCGGGTAACACCGGGGAGCTGTTTTTT.

V usage is TRBV7-9 and J usage is TRBJ2-7, with 11 bases matching TRBD1. The CDR3 consists of 15 residues. V was clipped by 5 bases and J by 3 bases; unmatched bases: 6. The germline V gene has CDR1 SEHNR and CDR2 FQNEAQ (reference sequence). This chain's CDR3 is CASSLTGTGGYEQYF. The DNA for the CDR3 is TGTGCCAGCAGCCTCACCGGGACAGGGGGCTACGAGCAGTACTTC.

The rearrangement uses TRBV3-1 (or the pseudogene TRBV3-2) and TRBJ1-1; D is possibly TRBD1 (6 bases). The CDR3 spans 12 residues. The germline V gene encodes CDR1 LGHDT and CDR2 YNNKEL (reference sequence). V lost 3 bases to trimming and J lost 10 bases, with 12 bases between them. The chain's CDR3 is CASSQTGEGAFF. DNA for the CDR3: TGTGCCAGCAGCCAGACAGGAGAGGGAGCTTTCTTT.

The rearrangement links TRBV3-1 (or the pseudogene TRBV3-2) to TRBJ2-5, with a possible D match to TRBD1 (6 bases). Trimming cost V 6 bases and J 1 base, with 18 bases left between them. The CDR3 is 16 residues long. CDR1 and CDR2 (germline): LGHDT, YNNKEL (reference sequence). The DNA for the CDR3 is TGTGCCAGCAGATCCGGACAGAAGTGGGCCCAAGAGACCCAGTACTTC. Translation: CASRSGQKWAQETQYF.

V gene TRBV12-3 or TRBV12-4 combines with J gene TRBJ2-7; 7 nucleotides agree with TRBD2. CDR3 length: 13 residues. V dropped 11 bases and J dropped 0; count of bases not matched to a gene: 7. The CDR3: CAPPWGGSYEQYF. CDR3 in DNA: TGTGCCCCACCTTGGGGGGGCTCCTACGAGCAGTACTTC.

CDR3 sequence: CASSMDRDQPQHF. The CDR3 bases are TGTGCCAGCAGCATGGACAGGGATCAGCCCCAGCATTTT. The chain has TRBV5-4 and TRBJ1-5, with 8 bases aligning to TRBD1. This CDR3 is 13 amino acids long. With V trimmed by 4 bases and J by 5 bases, 2 bases remained unmatched. CDR1 SGHNT and CDR2 YYREEE come from the germline V gene (reference sequence).

This clone has only a few counts. The chain recombines TRBV27 with TRBJ2-5; 8 bases map to TRBD1. Losses at the gene ends were 4 bases for V and 2 bases for J; bases not matched to a gene: 0. Germline CDR1 MNHEY, CDR2 SMNVEV (reference sequence). The length of the CDR3 is 13 residues. CDR3 region: CASSYRGQETQYF. CDR3 in DNA: TGTGCCAGCAGTTACAGGGGGCAAGAGACCCAGTACTTC.

The chain couples TRBV7-9 to TRBJ2-1; D perhaps matches TRBD1 (5 bases). Between the trimmed V and J ends, which lost 1 base and 5 bases, there was a span of 15 bases. The CDR3 consists of 16 residues. CDR1 is SEHNR, CDR2 FQNEAQ, per germline (reference sequence). DNA of the CDR3: TGTGCCAGCAGCTTAGGCCGGCTAAAGGGGCACAATGAGCAGTTCTTC. Amino acid sequence: CASSLGRLKGHNEQFF.

V and J are TRBV6-6 and TRBJ1-6; D is perhaps TRBD1 (6 bases). The germline V gene encodes CDR1 MNHNY and CDR2 SVGAGI (reference sequence). Trimming pared 11 bases from V and 9 bases from J, leaving 20 bases between. The CDR3 is made up of 14 amino acids. Here the CDR3 reads CAADPGTRGSPLHF. CDR3 DNA sequence: TGTGCCGCCGACCCCGGGACCAGGGGTTCACCCCTCCACTTT.

The chain combines TRBV5-5 with TRBJ2-7; TRBD1 matches at 7 bases. Trimming cost V 1 base and J 4 bases; bases outside gene matches: 2. This CDR3 is 13 amino acids long. Germline values: CDR1 SGHKS, CDR2 YYEKEE (reference sequence). The CDR3 coding sequence is TGTGCCAGCAGCTTGTCGACAGGGTACGAGCAGTACTTC. Residues: CASSLSTGYEQYF.